This T cell receptor (beta chain) was retrieved from a study of Ad26.COV2.S vaccination and SARS-CoV-2 variants. Study-wide background: Intramuscular Ad26.COV2.S at 5x10^10 or 1x10^11 viral particles.

The treatment: some 20 received Ad26.COV2.S at low or high dose, single or two shots; about 5 received placebo; per-sample allocation not given. Specimens were obtained on day 63 following the first vaccine or placebo injection. Immunization relied on an Ad26 vector, which expressed Wuhan-strain SARS-CoV-2 spike. The assay was immunoSEQ multiplex PCR, and TCRdb's table has in-frame clones only and misses some. The table lists some 370,000 clones, under 90% of them singletons. Study conclusions and caveats: Whether participants received vaccine or placebo, their non-spike TCR breadth was similar. Placebo recipients had lower spike-specific TCR breadth than vaccine recipients.

About this clone itself: The antigen is unknown.

The V end lost 4 bases, the J end lost 13 bases, and 15 bases lay between the germline ends. CDR1 SGHRS and CDR2 YFSETQ come from the germline V gene. The CDR3 length is 11 residues. The TCR was taken from a person between 18 and 65 years old who received the Ad26.COV2.S COVID-19 vaccine or a placebo. J is TRBJ2-7 and V is TRBV5-1, with D possibly TRBD2 on 7 matching bases. The sample in question was peripheral blood, obtained in a trial of Ad26.COV2.S vaccine versus placebo. Here the CDR3 reads CASSGGAQSYF. In DNA, the CDR3 is TGCGCCAGCAGCGGGGGGGCCCAAAGTTACTTC.